The 32 T cell receptor beta chains reported below all come from one sample, sequenced in a study of shared clonotypes between healthy human individuals. Libraries were prepared by immunoSEQ multiplex PCR; TCRdb keeps only in-frame clonotypes and omits some of them. This table holds about 480,000 clones, around 79% found once. What was sequenced was PBMCs. Receptors were obtained from a woman aged 40 to 55 in good health. Some clones in this sample may be carry-over from other donors' samples.

For the CDR3, the DNA is TGTGCCATCAGGCCCCCTCTCGGGGGGAACGAGCAGTACTTC. Translated, it gives CAIRPPLGGNEQYF. The chain carries TRBV10-3 and TRBJ2-7; 7 bases are shared with TRBD2. Germline CDR1 and CDR2: ENHRY and SYGVKD. Trimming removed 6 bases from V and 5 bases from J; junction bases left unmatched: 10. This CDR3 is 14 amino acids long.

For this clone: Different DNA sequences within this sample yield the same CDR3. This chain connects TRBV28 to TRBJ2-7; D is unresolved. Germline values: CDR1 MDHEN, CDR2 SYDVKM. Trimming took 3 bases from V and 5 from J, leaving 2 bases between them. The CDR3 covers 10 residues. The CDR3 region is CASSLNEQYF. For the CDR3, the DNA is TGTGCCAGCAGTTTGAACGAGCAGTACTTC.

This rearrangement joins TRBV9 to TRBJ2-3; the D gene is possibly TRBD2 (5 bases). V was trimmed by 2 bases and J by 3 bases, leaving 10 bases between them. This CDR3 comprises 14 residues. Per the germline V gene, CDR1 is SGDLS and CDR2 is YYNGEE. The CDR3: CASSVDLATDTQYF. The CDR3 coding sequence is TGTGCCAGCAGCGTCGATCTAGCTACAGATACGCAGTATTTT.

The chain is built from TRBV19 and TRBJ1-3; D call uncertain. Trimming removed 3 bases at V and 0 bases at J, with 9 bases between. Per germline, CDR1 LNHDA and CDR2 SQIVND (reference sequence). This CDR3 is 15 amino acids long. The CDR3 sequence: CASSIGQHSGNTIYF. In DNA, the CDR3 is TGTGCCAGTAGTATTGGGCAACACTCTGGAAACACCATATATTTT.

The chain recombines TRBV28 with TRBJ1-1, with D hard to call. V was shortened by 1 base and J by 0 bases, with 6 bases between the two germline ends. Germline-derived CDR1 and CDR2 are MDHEN and SYDVKM. The CDR3 spans 14 residues. CDR3 nucleotide sequence: TGTGCCAGCAGTTTATTGAATCTGAACACTGAAGCTTTCTTT. Translating it yields CASSLLNLNTEAFF.

The rearrangement uses TRBV10-2 and TRBJ2-3; 12 bases match TRBD2. V gave up 6 bases and J gave up 6 bases; unmatched junction bases: 4. The germline gives CDR1 WSHSY, CDR2 SAAADI. The CDR3 is made up of 14 amino acids. CDR3 coding DNA: TGCGCCAGCAGGACTAGCGGGAGTGGTGATACGCAGTATTTT. Protein sequence: CASRTSGSGDTQYF.

Of note for this clone: At the DNA level, this CDR3 is encoded by other sequences in the same sample as well. V gene TRBV5-4 combines with J gene TRBJ2-7; TRBD1 might be the D (5 bases). This CDR3 is 12 amino acids long. Germline CDR1 and CDR2: SGHNT and YYREEE (reference sequence). Trimming left V 0 bases short and J 4 bases short, with 5 bases between. This CDR3 reads CASSLDRYEQYF. As DNA, the CDR3 is TGTGCCAGCAGCTTGGACAGGTACGAGCAGTACTTC.

The count of this clone is one. The chain recombines TRBV7-9 with TRBJ1-2; possible D gene TRBD1, 6 bases. Germline V gene data show CDR1 as SEHNR and CDR2 as FQNEAQ (reference sequence). The CDR3 is 13 residues long. V was trimmed by 5 bases and J by 6 bases, leaving 13 bases between them. The DNA of the CDR3 is TGTGCCAGCAGCCGGGAGGGGGGCAATGGCTACACCTTC. Translated, it gives CASSREGGNGYTF.

The V and J genes are TRBV30 and TRBJ2-5; unclear D gene. Judging by the DNA end, TRBJ2-7 fits better; the J call may be wrong. The CDR3 runs to 11 residues. Germline CDR1 is GTSNPN and CDR2 is SVGIG (reference sequence). DNA for the CDR3: TGTGCCTGGGCCAGGACCTCCGAGCAGTACTTC. Its protein is CAWARTSEQYF.

J is TRBJ2-7 and V is TRBV4-1, with 12 bases fitting TRBD1. With V trimmed by 2 bases and J by 6 bases, 8 bases remained unmatched. This CDR3 has 16 amino acids. From germline, CDR1 is MGHRA and CDR2 YSYEKL. The CDR3 protein is CASSQPGQGALTEQYF. The DNA of the CDR3 is TGCGCCAGCAGCCAACCGGGACAGGGGGCGCTTACCGAGCAGTACTTC.

The genes are TRBV25-1 and TRBJ2-1; D not certain. This CDR3 comprises 18 residues. The germline V gene has CDR1 MGHDK and CDR2 SYGVNS. Trimming stripped 1 base from V and 1 base from J, with 17 bases between. The CDR3 bases are TGTGCCAGCAGTGAATGGCCCCCTCGAGCGCCATCCTACAATGAGCAGTTCTTC. It is translated as CASSEWPPRAPSYNEQFF. Drawing the rest from reference TRBV25-1 and TRBJ2-1, the complete variable domain is EADIYQTPRYLVIGTGKKITLECSQTMGHDKMYWYQQDPGMELHLIHYSYGVNSTEKGDLSSESTVSRIRTEHFPLTLESARPSHTSQYLCASSEWPPRAPSYNEQFFGPGTRLTVL.

This clone was counted at least ten times. The chain links TRBV6-1 to TRBJ1-4; TRBD1 matches 8 bases. Germline lookup yields CDR1 MNHNS and CDR2 SASEGT. V lost 2 bases, J lost 8 bases, and 10 bases stayed unmatched. The length of the CDR3 is 16 residues. CDR3 bases: TGTGCCAGCAGTGAAAGGTCCGGACAGGGAGCCGAAAAACTGTTTTTT. This codes for CASSERSGQGAEKLFF.

The rearrangement joins TRBV30 to TRBJ2-5; 13 bases are a match to TRBD2. Judging by the DNA end, TRBJ2-7 fits better; the J call may be wrong. Germline CDR1 and CDR2: GTSNPN and SVGIG (reference sequence). The length of the CDR3 is 15 residues. CDR3 nucleotide sequence: TGTGCCTGGAGTGGAGGACTAGCGGGGGCCTACGAGCAGTACTTC. This translates into CAWSGGLAGAYEQYF.

This chain uses TRBV19 with TRBJ1-4; possibly TRBD1 for D (6 bases). Trimming shortened V by 5 bases and J by 8 bases, and 15 bases separated the two germline ends. This CDR3 has 14 amino acids. CDR1 LNHDA and CDR2 SQIVND come from the germline V gene (reference sequence). CDR3 residues: CASSPQGVGEKLFF. CDR3 DNA: TGTGCCAGTAGTCCACAGGGAGTTGGCGAAAAACTGTTTTTT.

This clone appeared a few times. V and J are TRBV7-9 and TRBJ1-1; possible D gene TRBD1, 6 bases. Trimming pared 7 bases from V and 1 base from J, leaving 16 bases between. Germline-derived CDR1 and CDR2 are SEHNR and FQNEAQ (reference sequence). CDR3 size: 15 residues. CDR3 region: CASIRSGAENTEAFF. The CDR3, as DNA: TGTGCCAGCATCAGATCAGGGGCGGAGAACACTGAAGCTTTCTTT.

This chain links TRBV18 with TRBJ1-5; D might be TRBD1 (5 bases). The CDR3 is 13 residues long. V was pared by 3 bases and J by 6 bases, with 9 bases between. Germline V CDR1 and CDR2: KGHSH, LQKENI. CDR3 nucleotide sequence: TGTGCCAGCTCACCGCAGGGAATTCAGCCCCAGCATTTT. Its protein product is CASSPQGIQPQHF.

The sample holds a few counts of this clone. The J gene is TRBJ1-2, the V gene TRBV11-2, with unresolved D. This CDR3 contains 15 residues. The V gene lost 1 base and the J gene lost 4 bases, with 13 bases spanning the gap. CDR1 SGHAT and CDR2 FQNNGV come from the germline V gene. In nucleotides, the CDR3 is TGTGCCAGCAGCTTAGGGTCGGGGAATCCCTATGGCTACACCTTC. Translated, it gives CASSLGSGNPYGYTF.

This clone was observed a few times. The rearrangement uses TRBV4-1 and TRBJ1-5; D might be TRBD1 (6 bases). The CDR3 is 16 amino acids. Germline V gene lookup returns CDR1 MGHRA and CDR2 YSYEKL. Trimming cost V 1 base and J 0 bases, with 10 bases left between them. The CDR3 reads CASSQGGTHSNQPQHF. DNA for the CDR3: TGCGCCAGCAGCCAAGGAGGGACACATAGCAATCAGCCCCAGCATTTT.

V gene TRBV7-2 combines with J gene TRBJ2-2; weak D call: TRBD1 (5 bases). The CDR3 contains 15 residues. V was pared by 2 bases and J by 6 bases, with 13 bases between. From germline, CDR1 is SGHTA and CDR2 FQGNSA. The CDR3, as DNA: TGTGCCAGCAGCTTAACCTCCCAGGGCCCCGGGGAGCTGTTTTTT. As protein: CASSLTSQGPGELFF.

V gene TRBV5-1 combines with J gene TRBJ1-1; D remains ambiguous. The CDR3 consists of 14 residues. The germline V gene has CDR1 SGHRS and CDR2 YFSETQ. Trimming took 3 bases from V and 6 from J, leaving 15 bases between them. The CDR3 region has the DNA TGCGCCAGCAGCTACGGAACTGAGGGCGCTGAAGCTTTCTTT. It encodes CASSYGTEGAEAFF.

In this sample, this clone turned up a few times. J is TRBJ1-2 and V is TRBV7-2, with D possibly matching TRBD1 (5 bases). CDR1 SGHTA and CDR2 FQGNSA come from the germline V gene. Trimming took off 5 bases at V and 2 bases at J, with 18 bases between the two ends. The CDR3 is 16 residues long. CDR3 amino acids: CASSSSGERGNYGYTF. CDR3 nucleotide sequence: TGTGCCAGCAGCAGTAGCGGGGAACGGGGCAACTATGGCTACACCTTC.

V gene TRBV10-3 combines with J gene TRBJ1-4, with D possibly TRBD1 on 5 matching bases. V lost 0 bases to trimming and J lost 9 bases, with 11 bases between them. Germline V CDR1 and CDR2: ENHRY, SYGVKD. The length of the CDR3 is 14 residues. The CDR3 DNA reads TGTGCCATCAGTGAGTCGTGGGACGGGAAAAAACTGTTTTTT. This codes for CAISESWDGKKLFF.

The J gene is TRBJ2-1, the V gene TRBV29-1; TRBD2 agrees at 14 bases. The CDR3 is made up of 14 amino acids. Germline CDR1 and CDR2: SQVTM and ANQGSEA. V lost 7 bases and J lost 4; bases outside the gene matches: 3. The CDR3 DNA sequence: TGCAGCGCCCGGACTAGCGGGGGGTACAATGAGCAGTTCTTC. Residues: CSARTSGGYNEQFF.

This clone is a singleton in its sample. The chain recombines TRBV30 with TRBJ2-7; D is uncertain. The length of the CDR3 is 15 residues. Per germline, CDR1 GTSNPN and CDR2 SVGIG (reference sequence). V was cut by 0 bases and J by 0 bases, with 12 bases left in between. In DNA, the CDR3 is TGTGCCTGGAGTGTAGGGCAGGTCATCTCCTACGAGCAGTACTTC. Encoded protein: CAWSVGQVISYEQYF.

This rearrangement joins TRBV10-2 to TRBJ1-5; tentatively, D is TRBD1 (5 bases). The CDR3 runs to 12 residues. The germline V gene has CDR1 WSHSY and CDR2 SAAADI. Trimming removed 6 bases at V and 11 bases at J, with 14 bases between. CDR3: CASSEHKGAQHF. As DNA, the CDR3 is TGCGCCAGCAGCGAGCATAAAGGGGCCCAGCATTTT.

The gene calls are TRBV7-9 and TRBJ2-3; 9 positions agree with TRBD1. V shed 4 bases and J 6 bases; nucleotides not matched to a gene: 11. CDR3 size: 16 residues. Germline V gives CDR1 SEHNR, CDR2 FQNEAQ (reference sequence). CDR3 protein: CASSSRPQGAGDTQYF. The CDR3 DNA is TGTGCCAGCAGCTCTAGACCACAGGGGGCTGGTGATACGCAGTATTTT.

This chain joins TRBV7-2 and TRBJ1-2; 10 bases are shared with TRBD1. After removal of 5 bases from V and 4 bases from J, the junction contained 10 bases not matched to a gene. Germline CDR1 and CDR2: SGHTA and FQGNSA. The CDR3 is 16 residues long. The CDR3 loop is CASSPTGGRSGYGYTF. The CDR3 DNA is TGTGCCAGCAGCCCGACAGGGGGCAGGAGTGGCTATGGCTACACCTTC.

The chain carries TRBV5-1 and TRBJ2-7, with D possibly TRBD1 on 6 matching bases. Germline V gene data show CDR1 as SGHRS and CDR2 as YFSETQ. V lost 1 base and J lost 1, with 12 bases in between. The CDR3 length is 15 residues. CDR3 region: CASSLRQGSSYEQYF. DNA of the CDR3: TGCGCCAGCAGCTTGCGTCAGGGGTCATCCTACGAGCAGTACTTC.

CDR3 sequence reads: CSVEEGAAKNIQYF. The CDR3, as DNA: TGCAGCGTTGAAGAGGGGGCGGCCAAAAACATTCAGTACTTC. The J gene is TRBJ2-4, the V gene TRBV29-1; perhaps TRBD1 as D (6 bases). CDR3 length: 14 amino acids. Looked up from germline, CDR1 is SQVTM and CDR2 is ANQGSEA. V was trimmed by 0 bases and J by 1 base, leaving 7 bases between them.

In its sample, this clone was seen a few times. J is TRBJ1-1 and V is TRBV10-1; D unresolved. The V and J ends lost 3 bases and 0 bases respectively, with 17 bases between them. The V gene's germline CDR1 is WNHNN and CDR2 SYGVQD (reference sequence). The CDR3 contains 17 residues. CDR3: CASSDGGVGSLNTEAFF. CDR3 nucleotides: TGCGCCAGCAGTGATGGTGGAGTAGGCTCTTTGAACACTGAAGCTTTCTTT.

In its sample, this clone was seen a few times. The chain carries TRBV5-1 and TRBJ1-1; 7 bases match TRBD1. The junction had 10 bases not matched to a gene; V was cut back by 5 bases and J by 0 bases. Germline CDR1 and CDR2: SGHRS and YFSETQ. The CDR3 contains 16 residues. The CDR3 region has the DNA TGCGCCAGCAGTAAAGGGCAGACAGGGTTGAACACTGAAGCTTTCTTT. It translates to CASSKGQTGLNTEAFF.

The chain has TRBV18 and TRBJ1-1; possible D gene TRBD1, 6 bases. The CDR3 totals 15 residues. Trimming pared 5 bases from V and 2 bases from J, leaving 15 bases between. The germline V gene encodes CDR1 KGHSH and CDR2 LQKENI. The CDR3 loop reads CASSSQQGENTEAFF. CDR3 nucleotide sequence: TGTGCCAGCTCATCACAACAGGGTGAAAACACTGAAGCTTTCTTT. The full variable domain, rest sourced from reference TRBV18 and TRBJ1-1, is NAGVMQNPRHLVRRRGQEARLRCSPMKGHSHVYWYRQLPEEGLKFMVYLQKENIIDESGMPKERFSAEFPKEGPSILRIQQVVRGDSAAYFCASSSQQGENTEAFFGQGTRLTVV.